This entry describes one TCR beta chain. Seattle's enrolled individuals joined amid active infection and were then monitored longitudinally. CDR3 size: 12 residues. V lost 4 bases to trimming and J lost 3 bases, with 5 bases between them. Germline assignment: CDR1 SGHTS and CDR2 YDEGEE. How the authors handled the data: Nucleated cell counts were estimated from reference gene primer amplification. Clones were sequenced by immunoSEQ multiplex PCR, and TCRdb holds only the in-frame ones, with some missing. That table is the source of V, J and clone size, and D and trimming were worked out from the DNA. The sample shows about 150,000 clones, approximately 80% of them seen only once. This specimen belongs to a study of blood T cell repertoires in COVID-19. Across the whole study: Specimens from acute and convalescent COVID-19 originated in the United States, Italy and Spain. PBMCs, B-cell-depleted T cells, or T cells provided the cDNA or gDNA that made up the material.

This sequence originates from a woman aged 55-70 years with COVID-19, enrolled during active disease. The rearrangement links TRBV5-8 to TRBJ1-5; D not resolved. Specimen: peripheral blood. CDR3 region: CASSLFNQPQHF. The CDR3 bases are TGTGCCAGCAGCCTGTTCAATCAGCCCCAGCATTTT. Full variable domain (missing parts from reference TRBV5-8 and TRBJ1-5): EAGVTQSPTHLIKTRGQQATLRCSPISGHTSVYWYQQALGLGLQFLLWYDEGEERNRGNFPPRFSGRQFPNYSSELNVNALELEDSALYLCASSLFNQPQHFGDGTRLSIL.